Following are 20 T cell receptor beta chains from one sample sequenced in a study of breast tumors, draining lymph nodes, adjacent tissues. Samples came from axillary lymph nodes draining the breast cancer. TCRdb re-derived calls from the multiplex PCR reads in MiXCR, one entry per CDR3 protein. The sample lists approximately 130,000 distinct CDR3 sequences; about 22% were seen once. The sample comprised axillary lymph node tissue. The receptor set was obtained from a female donor with breast cancer. Some clones in this sample may be carry-over from other donors' samples.

This chain uses TRBV28 with TRBJ2-7, with 10 bases identical to TRBD2. Germline-derived CDR1 and CDR2 are MDHEN and SYDVKM. Trimming took 6 bases from V and 2 from J; bases not matched to a gene: 22. The CDR3 length is 20 residues. CDR3 sequence: CASRGTGAVPSGSKTYEQYF. The CDR3 DNA is TGTGCCAGCAGAGGGACAGGAGCGGTGCCTAGCGGGAGTAAAACCTACGAGCAGTACTTC.

In regard to this clonotype: This may be a read error: a much more frequent sequence differs by one nucleotide. This sequence joins TRBV12-3 or TRBV12-4 and TRBJ2-2; D may correspond to TRBD1 or TRBD2 (5 bases each). Trimming stripped 5 bases from V and 9 bases from J, with 19 bases between. The CDR3 loop spans 15 amino acids. CDR3 loop: CASSAPGREGRELFF. The CDR3 bases are TGTGCCAGCAGTGCGCCGGGGCGCGAGGGAAGGGAGCTGTTTTTT.

This clonotype was seen repeatedly, ten times or more. The CDR3, as DNA: TGTGCCTGGAGTGTAAGACATCCCAAGGACCTATCACCCCTCCACTTT. Translation: CAWSVRHPKDLSPLHF. This chain connects TRBV30 to TRBJ1-6; D remains unclear. V shed 0 bases and J shed 10 bases, with 19 bases lying between them. The CDR3 covers 16 residues. Germline assignment: CDR1 GTSNPN and CDR2 SVGIG (reference sequence).

The sample holds a few counts of this clonotype. The V call is TRBV28, the J call TRBJ1-2; 7 bases match TRBD1. CDR1 is MDHEN, CDR2 SYDVKM, per germline. The CDR3 is 14 amino acids. The V gene end was trimmed by 6 bases and the J gene end by 6 bases; junction bases not matched to a gene: 10. The CDR3 DNA is TGTGCCAGCAGACGACAGGGAAGGGACAATGGCTACACCTTC. Its translation: CASRRQGRDNGYTF.

The sample holds many counts of this clonotype. The J gene is TRBJ2-1, the V gene TRBV7-6; TRBD2 aligns across 11 bases. Unmatched junction bases numbered 5, after V lost 0 bases and J lost 7 bases. Germline V gene sequence: CDR1 SGHVS, CDR2 FNYEAQ. The CDR3 contains 16 residues. The CDR3 coding sequence is TGTGCCAGCAGCTTAGCGATAGCGGGAGGGCCGAATGAGCAGTTCTTC. The encoded protein is CASSLAIAGGPNEQFF.

For this clonotype: With a much larger clone just one base away, this may be a read error. This chain connects TRBV20-1 to TRBJ2-6, with TRBD1 as a possible D gene (5 bases). This CDR3 region has 16 residues. CDR1 and CDR2 (germline): DFQATT, SNEGSKA (reference sequence). CDR3 protein: CSARDEILSGANILTF. DNA for the CDR3: TGCAGTGCTAGGGACGAGATTCTCTCTGGGGCCAACATCCTGACTTTC.

This chain links TRBV20-1 with TRBJ1-1; tentative D call: TRBD1 (6 bases). CDR3 length equals 13 residues. Per germline, CDR1 DFQATT and CDR2 SNEGSKA (reference sequence). Trimming removed 3 bases at V and 1 base at J, with 9 bases between. The chain's CDR3 is CSARRQANTEAFF. CDR3 coding DNA: TGCAGTGCTAGGCGACAGGCGAACACTGAAGCTTTCTTT.

This clonotype was seen repeatedly, ten times or more. The chain is built from TRBV7-6 and TRBJ2-7; 9 bases line up with TRBD1. Germline CDR1 reads SGHVS; CDR2 reads FNYEAQ. Losses at the gene ends were 5 bases for V and 3 bases for J; bases not matched to a gene: 8. The CDR3 length is 15 residues. The CDR3 DNA sequence: TGTGCCAGCAGCGCTGGGACAGGGAAGTACTACGAGCAGTACTTC. It codes for CASSAGTGKYYEQYF. The full variable domain, its missing parts supplied by reference TRBV7-6 and TRBJ2-7, is GAGVSQSPRYKVTKRGQDVALRCDPISGHVSLYWYRQALGQGPEFLTYFNYEAQQDKSGLPNDRFSAERPEGSISTLTIQRTEQRDSAMYRCASSAGTGKYYEQYFGPGTRLTVT.

This clonotype was detected ten times or more. The chain is built from TRBV20-1 and TRBJ2-3, with 8 bases fitting TRBD2. Germline V gene data show CDR1 as DFQATT and CDR2 as SNEGSKA (reference sequence). V shed 6 bases and J 1 base; nucleotides not matched to a gene: 12. The CDR3 loop spans 16 amino acids. For the CDR3, the DNA is TGCAGTGCCCCCGGGGTAGCGGGACGTCGCACAGATACGCAGTATTTT. This gives the protein CSAPGVAGRRTDTQYF.

This clonotype was counted ten times or more. The chain is built from TRBV9 and TRBJ2-7, with D tentatively TRBD1 (6 bases). The germline V and J ends were trimmed by 0 bases and 1 base, with 11 bases remaining between them. There are 15 residues in the CDR3. Germline loops: CDR1 SGDLS, CDR2 YYNGEE. CDR3 sequence (DNA): TGTGCCAGCAGCGTAGCAGCAGGGGAATCCTACGAGCAGTACTTC. Residues: CASSVAAGESYEQYF.

This clonotype occurred many times. The V and J genes are TRBV7-3 and TRBJ2-5; D might be TRBD2 (6 bases). Trimming pared 5 bases from V and 5 bases from J, leaving 12 bases between. The CDR3 extends over 13 amino acids. The germline V gene has CDR1 SGHTA and CDR2 FQGTGA. The CDR3 DNA sequence: TGTGCCAGCAGCCACGGAGGGCGGGAGACCCAGTACTTC. Translated: CASSHGGRETQYF.

This clonotype has more than one count but fewer than ten. J is TRBJ1-4 and V is TRBV30; TRBD1 agrees at 9 bases. The CDR3 sequence is 17 residues long. The germline gives CDR1 GTSNPN, CDR2 SVGIG (reference sequence). After removal of 1 base from V and 3 bases from J, the junction contained 9 bases not matched to a gene. The CDR3: CAWSAVPGQGPNEKLFF. CDR3 nucleotides: TGTGCCTGGAGTGCCGTCCCGGGACAGGGACCTAATGAAAAACTGTTTTTT.

This clonotype appeared many times. The chain links TRBV4-1 to TRBJ1-6, with TRBD1 as a possible D gene (6 bases). Trimming shortened V by 5 bases and J by 9 bases, and 17 bases separated the two germline ends. This CDR3 is built from 15 residues. Per the germline V gene, CDR1 is MGHRA and CDR2 is YSYEKL. The CDR3 DNA is TGCGCCAGCAGCTCCCGGGCGGGGGGCGGTTCACCCCTCCACTTT. Its protein product is CASSSRAGGGSPLHF.

This clonotype has ten or more counts. The gene calls are TRBV12-3 or TRBV12-4 and TRBJ1-2, with D hard to call. Between the trimmed V and J ends, which lost 3 bases and 3 bases, there was a span of 8 bases. The CDR3 is made up of 13 amino acids. CDR3 amino acids: CASSLRSDYGYTF. In DNA form, the CDR3 reads TGTGCCAGCAGTTTGAGGTCCGACTATGGCTACACCTTC.

This clonotype appeared many times. This chain links TRBV12-3 or TRBV12-4 with TRBJ2-2; D is uncertain. The CDR3 has 14 amino acids. Trimming pared 5 bases from V and 6 bases from J, leaving 13 bases between. The CDR3 loop is CASSPLNGPGELFF. The CDR3, as DNA: TGTGCCAGCAGTCCCCTTAATGGGCCCGGGGAGCTGTTTTTT.

Remarks on this clonotype: A much larger clonotype is one base distant, so this may be a read error. The rearrangement joins TRBV30 to TRBJ1-4; D unclear. The CDR3 consists of 13 residues. CDR1 is GTSNPN, CDR2 SVGIG, per germline (reference sequence). The chain's CDR3 is CAWGGGFNEKLSF. The CDR3 coding sequence is TGTGCCTGGGGAGGCGGCTTTAATGAAAAACTGTCTTTT.

This clonotype appeared a few times. Just one base apart from a much larger clone, this may be a read error. This is likely a read error, given that the CDR3 carries no conserved phenylalanine or tryptophan at its end. The rearrangement uses TRBV10-1 and TRBJ1-5, with D unresolved. The V gene lost 0 bases and the J gene lost 4 bases, with 4 bases spanning the gap. The CDR3 is made up of 13 amino acids. CDR1 and CDR2 (germline): WNHNN, SYGVQD (reference sequence). The CDR3 reads CASSESGNQPQHL. CDR3 coding DNA: TGCGCCAGCAGTGAGTCGGGGAATCAGCCCCAGCATCTT.

This clonotype was seen at least ten times. CDR3: CATSRDRVGNEQFF. CDR3 in DNA: TGTGCCACCAGCAGGGACAGGGTCGGGAATGAGCAGTTCTTC. V and J are TRBV15 and TRBJ2-1; the match to TRBD1 covers 8 bases. The CDR3 is 14 amino acids. Losses at the gene ends were 3 bases for V and 7 bases for J; bases not matched to a gene: 5. Germline V CDR1 and CDR2: LNHNV, YYDKDF (reference sequence).

This clonotype was found many times. The chain has TRBV20-1 and TRBJ1-5, with TRBD1 matching 8 bases. CDR1 and CDR2 (germline): DFQATT, SNEGSKA (reference sequence). Trimming cost V 7 bases and J 7 bases; bases outside gene matches: 12. The CDR3 extends over 14 amino acids. CDR3 DNA: TGCAGTGGGAGGGCAGGGGGCGCTTGGCAGCCCCAGCATTTT. Encoded protein: CSGRAGGAWQPQHF.

This clonotype was seen ten or more times. The genes are TRBV7-6 and TRBJ2-3; no firm D call. Per the germline V gene, CDR1 is SGHVS and CDR2 is FNYEAQ. This CDR3 is built from 14 residues. Trimming left V 1 base short and J 2 bases short, with 7 bases between. The CDR3 here is CASSLGLFTDTQYF. For the CDR3, the DNA is TGTGCCAGCAGCTTAGGTCTCTTCACAGATACGCAGTATTTT.